The 4 T cell receptor beta chains below were found in one sample sequenced in a study of tumor and adjacent non-tumor tissue in lung cancer. TCRbeta libraries were built with three rounds of nested PCR, modified from ARM-PCR. TCRdb called the multiplex PCR reads again in MiXCR, with one record for every CDR3 protein. The data hold some 80,000 distinct CDR3 sequences, with 70% to 90% observed a single time. The template was RNA from unsorted bulk tissue. The normal lung tissue was taken more than 3 cm from the tumor edge. The sample was distant non-tumor lung tissue. Every receptor here comes from a man aged 55 to 70 with non-small cell lung cancer.

The V and J genes are TRBV29-1 and TRBJ2-4; possibly TRBD1 or TRBD2 for D (7 bases each). This CDR3 is built from 14 residues. Germline V gene sequence: CDR1 SQVTM, CDR2 ANQGSEA. The chain's CDR3 is CGGEGGGVGNIQYF. CDR3 nucleotide sequence: TGCGGCGGCGAGGGAGGGGGCGTCGGGAACATTCAGTACTTC.

A note on this clonotype: The junction shows a germline mismatch at one end, possibly a read error. This chain connects TRBV6-2 or TRBV6-3 to TRBJ2-5, with D possibly being TRBD1 (7 bases). The CDR3 runs to 15 residues. Germline loops: CDR1 MNHEY, CDR2 SVGEGT. The CDR3 region is CASSASRGATETQYF. The CDR3 bases are TGTGCCAGCAGTGCTAGCAGGGGGGCCACAGAGACCCAGTATTTC.

Turning to this clonotype: Lacking the conserved final phenylalanine or tryptophan, this CDR3 likely reflects a read error. The chain couples TRBV20-1 to TRBJ2-5, with 11 nucleotides matching TRBD2. In germline, CDR1 is DFQATT, CDR2 SNEGSKA (reference sequence). After removal of 1 base from V and 8 bases from J, the junction contained 15 bases not matched to a gene. The CDR3 contains 17 residues. For the CDR3, the DNA is TGCAGTGCTAGAGTAACCCGTGGGACTAGCGGCGGAGATACCCAGTACCTC. Translated: CSARVTRGTSGGDTQYL.

As for this clonotype: Possible read error: a much larger clone is one base away. V is TRBV5-5 and J is TRBJ2-5; D could derive from TRBD1 or TRBD2 (6 bases each). The CDR3 loop spans 14 amino acids. Germline CDR1 is SGHKS and CDR2 is YYEKEE (reference sequence). The CDR3 region is CDSSLEWGAETQYF. The CDR3 DNA sequence: TGTGACAGCAGCTTGGAATGGGGGGCAGAGACCCAGTACTTC. The whole variable domain, remainder taken from reference TRBV5-5 and TRBJ2-5, is DAGVTQSPTHLIKTRGQQVTLRCSPISGHKSVSWYQQVLGQGPQFIFQYYEKEERGRGNFPDRFSARQFPNYSSELNVNALLLGDSALYLCDSSLEWGAETQYFGPGTRLLVL.